Sequencing of this T cell receptor beta chain was carried out in a study of radiotherapy plus CTLA-4 blockade in lung cancer. On the study more broadly: Among enrolled patients, 15% to 20% responded and roughly 28% achieved disease control.

This table comes from immunoSEQ multiplex PCR, and its TCRdb copy is limited to in-frame clones, with some not included. The sample carries tens of thousands of clones, over 75% recorded once. Focal radiation was given together with CTLA-4 blockade (ipilimumab) to patients with chemo-refractory metastatic non-small-cell lung cancer. The study's findings and limits: Reports identified early blood T cell clone dynamics, with interferon-beta, as the best response predictor.

This CDR3 is built from 13 residues. Trimming removed 5 bases at V and 6 bases at J, with 14 bases between. Germline V gene sequence: CDR1 SNHLY, CDR2 FYNNEI. Notes on this clone: No antigen is known for it.

The chain has TRBV2 and TRBJ2-7; D not resolved. This clonotype was obtained from a human donor with non-small cell lung cancer that progressed on radiotherapy plus ipilimumab. Sequences were derived from peripheral blood, sampled from a patient treated with radiotherapy plus ipilimumab. CDR3 amino acids: CASSKDGSGEQYF. CDR3 sequence (DNA): TGTGCCAGCAGTAAGGACGGCTCGGGCGAGCAGTACTTC.